This T cell receptor beta chain was found in a study of OX40 agonist ivuxolimab in advanced cancers. Turning to the study itself: Patients in the trial were receiving intravenous ivuxolimab every 2 weeks, at doses of 0.01 to 10 mg/kg. Study findings and constraints: The antigen specificity of the peripheral T cells (those that were expanded) was not determined.

Comment on this clone: As yet, its antigen is unknown.

Libraries were prepared by immunoSEQ multiplex PCR; TCRdb keeps only in-frame clonotypes and omits some of them. The repertoire consists of 45,000 to 55,000 clones, with around nine tenths occurring once and the leading ten covering 11% to 15%. This CDR3 has 13 residues. Germline values: CDR1 SEHNR, CDR2 FQNEAQ (reference sequence). The V end was cut by 0 bases, the J end by 13 bases, with 12 bases between. The source was CD4+ or CD8+ T cells sorted from blood, collected in a trial of the OX40 agonist ivuxolimab. The chain employs TRBV7-9 and TRBJ1-4; D unresolved. The sequence was obtained from an adult with an advanced solid tumor such as melanoma, head and neck, liver or kidney cancer. Here the CDR3 DNA reads TGTGCCAGCAGCTTAGCGCAGGAGTCCAGACTGTTTTTT. It is translated as CASSLAQESRLFF.